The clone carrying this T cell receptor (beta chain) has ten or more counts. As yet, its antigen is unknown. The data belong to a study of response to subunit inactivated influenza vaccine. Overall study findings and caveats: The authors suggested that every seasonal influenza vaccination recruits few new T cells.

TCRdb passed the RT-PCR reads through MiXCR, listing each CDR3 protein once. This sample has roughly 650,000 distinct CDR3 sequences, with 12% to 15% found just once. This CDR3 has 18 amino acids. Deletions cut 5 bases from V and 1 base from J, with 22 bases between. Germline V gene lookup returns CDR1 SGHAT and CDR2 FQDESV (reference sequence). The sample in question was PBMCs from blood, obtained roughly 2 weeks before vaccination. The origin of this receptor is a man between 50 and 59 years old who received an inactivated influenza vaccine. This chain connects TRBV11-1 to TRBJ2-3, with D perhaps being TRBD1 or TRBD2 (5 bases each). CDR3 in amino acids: CASSKSRGPSPRTDTQYF. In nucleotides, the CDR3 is TGTGCCAGCAGCAAATCCCGGGGCCCGAGTCCCCGCACAGATACGCAGTATTTT.